The 8 T cell receptor beta chains below all came from one sample that was sequenced in a study of blood T cells in healthy people across ages. It was with a sample-barcoded 5' primer and a J-beta primer mix that a second PCR of roughly 7 to 12 cycles was run. TCRdb ran MiXCR on the 5' RACE reads and lists one entry per CDR3 protein. This sample yields 700,000 or so distinct CDR3 sequences, of which 22% are seen a single time; about 20% belongs to the top ten. The sample taken for sequencing was blood. The receptors derive from a man in his sixties or seventies in good health.

The J gene is TRBJ1-5, the V gene TRBV6-1; 7 bases fit TRBD1. V shed 0 bases, J shed 4 bases, and the junction held 9 bases outside the gene matches. The germline CDR1 and CDR2 sequences are MNHNS and SASEGT. The CDR3 runs 17 residues. The CDR3 coding sequence is TGTGCCAGCAGTGAAGCTAGGGGGCGCCCTACGAATCAGCCCCAGCATTTT. This codes for CASSEARGRPTNQPQHF.

In this sample, this clonotype turned up a few times. V gene TRBV12-3 or TRBV12-4 combines with J gene TRBJ1-1, with no clear D. With 5 bases removed from V and 0 bases from J, the gap between germline ends came to 7 bases. This CDR3 region has 13 residues. The CDR3, as DNA: TGTGCCAGCAGTCCCAACTTGAACACTGAAGCTTTCTTT. The encoded protein is CASSPNLNTEAFF.

At least ten counts were recorded for this clonotype. The V and J genes are TRBV4-2 and TRBJ1-2; D ambiguous. The length of the CDR3 is 15 residues. V was clipped by 6 bases and J by 0 bases, with 14 bases between them. CDR1 is LGHNA and CDR2 is YNFKEQ in the germline V gene. This CDR3 is CASRPQYAANYGYTF. The CDR3 nucleotides are TGTGCCAGCAGGCCCCAGTACGCCGCTAACTATGGCTACACCTTC.

This clonotype was counted a few times. V usage is TRBV7-2 and J usage is TRBJ1-2; TRBD1 is a possible D gene (6 bases). V lost 3 bases and J 4 bases, leaving 12 bases between the germline ends. The CDR3 loop spans 14 amino acids. Germline V gene lookup returns CDR1 SGHTA and CDR2 FQGNSA. In nucleotides, the CDR3 is TGTGCCAGCAGCTTCTCCCTGGGGGCCTATGGCTACACCTTC. Its translation: CASSFSLGAYGYTF.

This clonotype appeared a few times. The chain couples TRBV5-1 to TRBJ2-1; 9 bases map to TRBD1. CDR1 SGHRS and CDR2 YFSETQ come from the germline V gene. V trimming: 0 bases; J trimming: 7 bases; junction bases outside the gene matches: 5. CDR3 length equals 15 residues. CDR3 protein: CASSLEGQGWNEQFF. The CDR3 DNA reads as TGCGCCAGCAGCTTGGAGGGACAGGGTTGGAATGAGCAGTTCTTC. The complete variable domain, with remaining parts taken from reference TRBV5-1 and TRBJ2-1, reads KAGVTQTPRYLIKTRGQQVTLSCSPISGHRSVSWYQQTPGQGLQFLFEYFSETQRNKGNFPGRFSGRQFSNSRSEMNVSTLELGDSALYLCASSLEGQGWNEQFFGPGTRLTVL.

V gene TRBV20-1 combines with J gene TRBJ2-1, with 8 nucleotides matching TRBD1. Unmatched junction bases numbered 10, after V lost 6 bases and J lost 6 bases. This CDR3 has 14 residues. The germline V gene has CDR1 DFQATT and CDR2 SNEGSKA (reference sequence). The CDR3 coding sequence is TGCAGTGCCAGAACGGGACAGGCCCGCAATGAGCAGTTCTTC. Its protein is CSARTGQARNEQFF.

This clonotype was seen more than once but under ten times. This chain links TRBV3-1 with TRBJ2-1; TRBD2 matches 13 bases. CDR3 length: 17 residues. The J segment lost 2 bases and the V segment lost 4 bases, leaving 5 bases of the junction unmatched. Germline V gene data show CDR1 as LGHDT and CDR2 as YNNKEL (reference sequence). The CDR3 bases are TGTGCCAGCAGCCCGGGGACTAGCGGGATCCCCTACAATGAGCAGTTCTTC. Protein: CASSPGTSGIPYNEQFF.

CDR3 nucleotides: TGCGCCAGCGGCGAAGGCGAAGCATTGGGGTACAATGAGCAGTTCTTC. It encodes CASGEGEALGYNEQFF. The chain has TRBV5-1 and TRBJ2-1; the D is unclear. The length of the CDR3 is 16 residues. V was cut by 7 bases and J by 4 bases, with 21 bases left in between. The germline V gene has CDR1 SGHRS and CDR2 YFSETQ.